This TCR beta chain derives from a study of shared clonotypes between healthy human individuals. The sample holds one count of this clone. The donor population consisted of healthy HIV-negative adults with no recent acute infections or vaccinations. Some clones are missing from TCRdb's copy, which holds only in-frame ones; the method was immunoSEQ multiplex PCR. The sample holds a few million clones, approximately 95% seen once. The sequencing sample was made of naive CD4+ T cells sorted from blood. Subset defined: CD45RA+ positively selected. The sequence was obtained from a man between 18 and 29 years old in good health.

CDR3 DNA: TGTGCCAGCAGCTTAGTGACCATGGCTGAAGCTTTCTTT. Protein product: CASSLVTMAEAFF. The chain joins TRBV11-2 to TRBJ1-1; unclear D gene. The CDR3 is 13 residues long. CDR1 is SGHAT and CDR2 is FQNNGV in the germline V gene. V gave up 1 base and J gave up 6 bases, with 9 bases separating them. Using reference TRBV11-2 and TRBJ1-1 for the parts outside the CDR3, the full variable domain is EAGVAQSPRYKIIEKRQSVAFWCNPISGHATLYWYQQILGQGPKLLIQFQNNGVVDDSQLPKDRFSAERLKGVDSTLKIQPAKLEDSAVYLCASSLVTMAEAFFGQGTRLTVV.